This TCR beta chain was recovered during a study of Ad26.COV2.S vaccination and SARS-CoV-2 variants. The CDR3 totals 14 residues. From germline, CDR1 is MNHEY and CDR2 SMNVEV (reference sequence). The ends were cut back, 8 bases at V and 6 bases at J, with 19 bases in the middle. Treatment reported: roughly 20 received Ad26.COV2.S at low or high dose, single or two shots; 5 received placebo; per-sample allocation not given. At day 63 after the first vaccine or placebo injection, samples were drawn. Only in-frame clones appear in the TCRdb table, and some are missing; sequencing was by immunoSEQ multiplex PCR. This table has approximately 480,000 clones, roughly 87% appearing once.

The chain uses TRBV27 and TRBJ1-2; no clear D. Sample: peripheral blood, taken in a trial of Ad26.COV2.S vaccine versus placebo. The receptor was derived from a person aged 18 to 59 who received the Ad26.COV2.S COVID-19 vaccine or a placebo. As DNA, the CDR3 is TGTGCCAGCGGCAGGACCGGGGAGACAAATGGCTACACCTTC. Translation: CASGRTGETNGYTF.